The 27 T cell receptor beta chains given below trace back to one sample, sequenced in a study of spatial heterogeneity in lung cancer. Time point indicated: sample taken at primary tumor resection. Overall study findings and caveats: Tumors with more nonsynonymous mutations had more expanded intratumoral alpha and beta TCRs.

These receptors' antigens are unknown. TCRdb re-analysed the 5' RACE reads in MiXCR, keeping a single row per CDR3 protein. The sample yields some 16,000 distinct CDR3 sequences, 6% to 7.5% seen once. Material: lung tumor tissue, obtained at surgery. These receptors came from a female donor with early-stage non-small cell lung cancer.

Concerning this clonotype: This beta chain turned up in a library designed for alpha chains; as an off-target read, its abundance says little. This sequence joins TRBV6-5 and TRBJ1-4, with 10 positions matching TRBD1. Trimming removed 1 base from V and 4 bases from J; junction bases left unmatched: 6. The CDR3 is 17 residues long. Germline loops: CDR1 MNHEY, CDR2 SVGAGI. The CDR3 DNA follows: TGTGCCAGCAGTTACTGGGGACAGGGGCGCGGTAATGAAAAACTGTTTTTT. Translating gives CASSYWGQGRGNEKLFF.

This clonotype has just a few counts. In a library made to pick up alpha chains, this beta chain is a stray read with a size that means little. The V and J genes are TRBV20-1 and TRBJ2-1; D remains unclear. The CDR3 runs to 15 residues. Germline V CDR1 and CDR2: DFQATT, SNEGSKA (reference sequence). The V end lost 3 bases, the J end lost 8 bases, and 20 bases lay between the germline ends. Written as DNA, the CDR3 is TGCAGTGCTAGCTACAGCGCCCGTAGTGTGTATGAGCAGTTCTTC. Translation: CSASYSARSVYEQFF.

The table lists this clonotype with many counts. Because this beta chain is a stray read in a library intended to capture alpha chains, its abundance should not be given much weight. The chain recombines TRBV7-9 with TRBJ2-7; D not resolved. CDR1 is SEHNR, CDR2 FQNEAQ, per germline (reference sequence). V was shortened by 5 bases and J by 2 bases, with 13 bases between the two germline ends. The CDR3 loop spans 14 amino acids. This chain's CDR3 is CASSLGSVAYEQYF. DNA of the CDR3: TGTGCCAGCAGCCTTGGAAGCGTAGCCTACGAGCAGTACTTC. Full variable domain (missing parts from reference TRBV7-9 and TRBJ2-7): DTGVSQNPRHKITKRGQNVTFRCDPISEHNRLYWYRQTLGQGPEFLTYFQNEAQLEKSRLLSDRFSAERPKGSFSTLEIQRTEQGDSAMYLCASSLGSVAYEQYFGPGTRLTVT.

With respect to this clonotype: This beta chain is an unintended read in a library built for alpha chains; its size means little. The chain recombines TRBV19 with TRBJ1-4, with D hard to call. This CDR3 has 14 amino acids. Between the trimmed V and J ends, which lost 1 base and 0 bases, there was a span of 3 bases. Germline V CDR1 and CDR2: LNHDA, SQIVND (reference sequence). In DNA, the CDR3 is TGTGCCAGTAGTATAGCTGCAACTAATGAAAAACTGTTTTTT. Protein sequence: CASSIAATNEKLFF. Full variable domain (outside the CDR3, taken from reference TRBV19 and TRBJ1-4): DGGITQSPKYLFRKEGQNVTLSCEQNLNHDAMYWYRQDPGQGLRLIYYSQIVNDFQKGDIAEGYSVSREKKESFPLTVTSAQKNPTAFYLCASSIAATNEKLFFGSGTQLSVL.

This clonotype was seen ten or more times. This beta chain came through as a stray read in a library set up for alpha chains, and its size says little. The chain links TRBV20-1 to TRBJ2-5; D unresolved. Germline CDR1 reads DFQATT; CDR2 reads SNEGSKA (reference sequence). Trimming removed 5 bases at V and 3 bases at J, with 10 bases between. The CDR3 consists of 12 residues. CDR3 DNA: TGCAGTGCTGTCGTAGGGAAAGAGACCCAGTACTTC. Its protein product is CSAVVGKETQYF.

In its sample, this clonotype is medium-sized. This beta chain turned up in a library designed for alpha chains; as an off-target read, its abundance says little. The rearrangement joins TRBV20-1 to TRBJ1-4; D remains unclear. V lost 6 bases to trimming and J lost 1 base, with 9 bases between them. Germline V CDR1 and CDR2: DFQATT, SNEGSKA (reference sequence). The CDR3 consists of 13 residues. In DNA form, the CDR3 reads TGCAGTGCACTAGACCAAACTAATGAAAAACTGTTTTTT. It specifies CSALDQTNEKLFF.

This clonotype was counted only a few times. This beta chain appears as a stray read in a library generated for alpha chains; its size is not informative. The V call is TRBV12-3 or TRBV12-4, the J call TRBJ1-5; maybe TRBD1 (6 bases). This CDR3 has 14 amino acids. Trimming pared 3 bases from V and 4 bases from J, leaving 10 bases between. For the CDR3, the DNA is TGTGCCAGCAGTTTGGGGGGCCCGAATCAGCCCCAGCATTTT. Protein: CASSLGGPNQPQHF.

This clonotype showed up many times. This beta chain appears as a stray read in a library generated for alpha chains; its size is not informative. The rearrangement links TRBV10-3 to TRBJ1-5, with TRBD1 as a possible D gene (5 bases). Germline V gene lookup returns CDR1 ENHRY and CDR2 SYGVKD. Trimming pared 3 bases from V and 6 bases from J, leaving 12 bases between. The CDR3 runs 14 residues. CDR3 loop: CAISDQGSSQPQHF. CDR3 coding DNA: TGTGCCATCAGTGATCAGGGATCCAGTCAGCCCCAGCATTTT.

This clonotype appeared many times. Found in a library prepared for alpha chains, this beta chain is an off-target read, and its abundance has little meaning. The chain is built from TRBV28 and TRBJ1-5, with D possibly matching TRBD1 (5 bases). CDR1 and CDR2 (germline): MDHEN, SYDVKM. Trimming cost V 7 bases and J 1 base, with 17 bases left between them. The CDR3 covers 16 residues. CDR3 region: CASTTQGRPSNQPQHF. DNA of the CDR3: TGTGCCAGCACCACCCAGGGCAGACCCAGCAATCAGCCCCAGCATTTT.

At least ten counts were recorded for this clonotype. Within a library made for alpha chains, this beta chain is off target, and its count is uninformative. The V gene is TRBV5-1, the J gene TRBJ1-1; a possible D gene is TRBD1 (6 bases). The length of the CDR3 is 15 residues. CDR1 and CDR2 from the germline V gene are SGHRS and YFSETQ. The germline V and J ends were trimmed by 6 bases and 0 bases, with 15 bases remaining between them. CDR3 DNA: TGCGCCAGCACCCCCCGGGGGGCCATGAACACTGAAGCTTTCTTT. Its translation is CASTPRGAMNTEAFF.

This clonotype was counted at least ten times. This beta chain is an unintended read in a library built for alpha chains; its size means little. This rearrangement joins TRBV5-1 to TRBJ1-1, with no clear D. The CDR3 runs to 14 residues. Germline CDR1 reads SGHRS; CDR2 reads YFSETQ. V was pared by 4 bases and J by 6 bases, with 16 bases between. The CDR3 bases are TGCGCCAGCAGCCCGACTTTGGAGGGCTCTGAAGCTTTCTTT. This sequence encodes CASSPTLEGSEAFF. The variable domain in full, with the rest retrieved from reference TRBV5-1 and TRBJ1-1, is KAGVTQTPRYLIKTRGQQVTLSCSPISGHRSVSWYQQTPGQGLQFLFEYFSETQRNKGNFPGRFSGRQFSNSRSEMNVSTLELGDSALYLCASSPTLEGSEAFFGQGTRLTVV.

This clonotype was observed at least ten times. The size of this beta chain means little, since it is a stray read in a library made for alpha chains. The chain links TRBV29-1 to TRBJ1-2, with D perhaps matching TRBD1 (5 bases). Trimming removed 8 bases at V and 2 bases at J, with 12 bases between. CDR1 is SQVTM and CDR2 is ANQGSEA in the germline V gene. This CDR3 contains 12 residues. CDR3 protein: CSYREGNYGYTF. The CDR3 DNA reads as TGCAGCTATCGGGAGGGGAACTATGGCTACACCTTC.

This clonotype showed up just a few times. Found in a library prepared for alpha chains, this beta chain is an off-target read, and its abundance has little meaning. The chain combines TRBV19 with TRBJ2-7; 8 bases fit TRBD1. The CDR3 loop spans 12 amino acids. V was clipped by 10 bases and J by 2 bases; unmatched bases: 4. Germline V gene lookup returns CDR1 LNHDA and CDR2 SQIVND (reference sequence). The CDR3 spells CATPTGAYEQYF. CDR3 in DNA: TGTGCCACCCCGACAGGGGCCTACGAGCAGTACTTC. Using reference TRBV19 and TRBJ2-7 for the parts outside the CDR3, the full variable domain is DGGITQSPKYLFRKEGQNVTLSCEQNLNHDAMYWYRQDPGQGLRLIYYSQIVNDFQKGDIAEGYSVSREKKESFPLTVTSAQKNPTAFYLCATPTGAYEQYFGPGTRLTVT.

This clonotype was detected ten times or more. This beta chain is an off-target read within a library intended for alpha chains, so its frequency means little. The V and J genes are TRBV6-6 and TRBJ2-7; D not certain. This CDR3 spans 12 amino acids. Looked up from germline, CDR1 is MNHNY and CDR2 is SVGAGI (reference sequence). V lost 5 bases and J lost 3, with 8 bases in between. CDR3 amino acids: CASSRENYEQYF. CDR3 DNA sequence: TGTGCCAGCAGTAGGGAAAACTACGAGCAGTACTTC.

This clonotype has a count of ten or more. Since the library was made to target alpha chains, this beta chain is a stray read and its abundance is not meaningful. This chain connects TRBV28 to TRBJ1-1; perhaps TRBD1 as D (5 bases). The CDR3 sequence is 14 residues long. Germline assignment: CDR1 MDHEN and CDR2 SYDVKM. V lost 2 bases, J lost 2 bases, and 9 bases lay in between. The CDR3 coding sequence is TGTGCCAGCAGTTTAATAGGGGTAAACACTGAAGCTTTCTTT. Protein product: CASSLIGVNTEAFF.

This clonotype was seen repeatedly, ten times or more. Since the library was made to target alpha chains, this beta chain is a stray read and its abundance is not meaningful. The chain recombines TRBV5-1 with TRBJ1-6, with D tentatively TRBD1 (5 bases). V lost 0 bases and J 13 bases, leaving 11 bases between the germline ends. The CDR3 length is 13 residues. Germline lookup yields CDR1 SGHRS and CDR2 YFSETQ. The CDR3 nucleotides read TGCGCCAGCAGCTTGGGACAGTCTGGTCCCCTCCACTTT. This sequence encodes CASSLGQSGPLHF. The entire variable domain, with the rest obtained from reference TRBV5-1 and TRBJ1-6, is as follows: KAGVTQTPRYLIKTRGQQVTLSCSPISGHRSVSWYQQTPGQGLQFLFEYFSETQRNKGNFPGRFSGRQFSNSRSEMNVSTLELGDSALYLCASSLGQSGPLHFGNGTRLTVT.

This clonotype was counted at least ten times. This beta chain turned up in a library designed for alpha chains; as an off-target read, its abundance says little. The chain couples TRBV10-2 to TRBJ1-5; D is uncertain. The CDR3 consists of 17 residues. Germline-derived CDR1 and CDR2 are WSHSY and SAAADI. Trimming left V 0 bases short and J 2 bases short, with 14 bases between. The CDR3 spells CASSESPVMIGNQPQHF. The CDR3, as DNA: TGCGCCAGCAGTGAGTCTCCGGTTATGATCGGCAATCAGCCCCAGCATTTT.

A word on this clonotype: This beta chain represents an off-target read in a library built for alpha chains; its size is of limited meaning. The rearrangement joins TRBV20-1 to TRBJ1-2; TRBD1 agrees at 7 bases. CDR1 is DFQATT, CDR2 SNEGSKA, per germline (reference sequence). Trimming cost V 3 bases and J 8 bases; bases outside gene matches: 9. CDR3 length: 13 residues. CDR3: CSASPDRVLGYTF. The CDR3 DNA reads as TGCAGTGCTAGCCCCGACAGGGTGCTGGGCTACACCTTC.

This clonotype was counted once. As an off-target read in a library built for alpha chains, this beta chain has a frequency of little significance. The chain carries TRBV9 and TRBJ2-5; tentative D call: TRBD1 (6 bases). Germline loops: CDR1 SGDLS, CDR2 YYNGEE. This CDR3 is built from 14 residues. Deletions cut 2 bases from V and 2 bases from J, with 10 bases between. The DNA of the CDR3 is TGTGCCAGCAGCGTGGACAGAACTCAAGAGACCCAGTACTTC. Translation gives CASSVDRTQETQYF.

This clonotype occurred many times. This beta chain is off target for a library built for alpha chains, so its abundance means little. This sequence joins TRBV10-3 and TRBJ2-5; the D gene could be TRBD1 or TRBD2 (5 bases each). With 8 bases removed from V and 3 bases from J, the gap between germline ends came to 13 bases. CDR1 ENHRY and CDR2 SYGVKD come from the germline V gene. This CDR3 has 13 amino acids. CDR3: CAIRDPREETQYF. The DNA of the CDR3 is TGTGCCATCCGGGACCCCCGGGAAGAGACCCAGTACTTC.

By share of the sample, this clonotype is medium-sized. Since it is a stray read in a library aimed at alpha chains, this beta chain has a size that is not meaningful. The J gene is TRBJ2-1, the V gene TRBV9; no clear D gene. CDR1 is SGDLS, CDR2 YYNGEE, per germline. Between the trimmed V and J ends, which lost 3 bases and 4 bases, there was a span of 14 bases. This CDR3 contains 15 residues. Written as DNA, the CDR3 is TGTGCCAGCAGCGCTCTAGGGCGTAATTACAATGAGCAGTTCTTC. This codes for CASSALGRNYNEQFF.

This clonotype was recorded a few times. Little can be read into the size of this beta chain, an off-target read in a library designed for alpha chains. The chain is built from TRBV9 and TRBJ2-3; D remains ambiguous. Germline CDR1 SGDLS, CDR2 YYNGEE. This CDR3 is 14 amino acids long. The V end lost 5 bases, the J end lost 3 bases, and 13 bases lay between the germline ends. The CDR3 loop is CASSPISRTDTQYF. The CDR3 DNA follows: TGTGCCAGCAGTCCCATTTCTCGGACAGATACGCAGTATTTT.

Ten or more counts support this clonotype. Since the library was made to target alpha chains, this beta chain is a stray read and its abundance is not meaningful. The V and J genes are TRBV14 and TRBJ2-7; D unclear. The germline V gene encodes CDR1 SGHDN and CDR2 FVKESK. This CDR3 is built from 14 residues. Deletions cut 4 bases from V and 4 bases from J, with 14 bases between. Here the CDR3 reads CASSPPTGFYEQYF. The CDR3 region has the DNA TGTGCCAGCAGCCCCCCCACCGGATTTTACGAGCAGTACTTC.

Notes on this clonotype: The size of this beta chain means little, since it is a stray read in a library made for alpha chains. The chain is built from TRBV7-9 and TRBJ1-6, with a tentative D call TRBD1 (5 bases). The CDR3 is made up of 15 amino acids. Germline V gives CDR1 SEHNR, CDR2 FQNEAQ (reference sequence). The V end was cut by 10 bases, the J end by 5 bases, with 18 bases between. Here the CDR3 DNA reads TGTGCCACCCAACCGGGGGGGGGGAATAATTCACCCCTCCACTTT. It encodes CATQPGGGNNSPLHF.

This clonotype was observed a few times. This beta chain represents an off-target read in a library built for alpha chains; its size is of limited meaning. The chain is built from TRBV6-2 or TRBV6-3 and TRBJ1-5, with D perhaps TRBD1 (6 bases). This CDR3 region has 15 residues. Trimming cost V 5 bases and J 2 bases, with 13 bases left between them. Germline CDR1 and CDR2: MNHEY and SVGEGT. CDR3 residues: CASSTRQAGNQPQHF. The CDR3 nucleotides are TGTGCCAGCAGTACGCGACAGGCTGGCAATCAGCCCCAGCATTTT.

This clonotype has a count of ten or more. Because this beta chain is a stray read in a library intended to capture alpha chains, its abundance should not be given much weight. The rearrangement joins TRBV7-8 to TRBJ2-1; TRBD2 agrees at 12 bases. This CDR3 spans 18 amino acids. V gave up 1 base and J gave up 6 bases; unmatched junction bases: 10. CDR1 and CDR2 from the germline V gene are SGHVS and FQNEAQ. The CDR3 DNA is TGTGCCAGCAGCTTAGTACCTAGCGGGGGGGCCTCAGTCAATGAGCAGTTCTTC. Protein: CASSLVPSGGASVNEQFF.

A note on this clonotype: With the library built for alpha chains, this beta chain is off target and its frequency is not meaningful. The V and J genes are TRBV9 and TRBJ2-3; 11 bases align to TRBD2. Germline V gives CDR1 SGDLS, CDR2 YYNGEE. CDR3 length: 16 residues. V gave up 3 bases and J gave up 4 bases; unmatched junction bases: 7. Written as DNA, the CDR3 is TGTGCCAGCAGCGGTGACCTAGCGGGGGGACCAGATACGCAGTATTTT. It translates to CASSGDLAGGPDTQYF.